This TCR beta chain was recorded in a study of blood T cell repertoires in COVID-19. For the study at large: Samples taken during acute and convalescent COVID-19 were collected in the United States, Italy and Spain. PBMCs, B-cell-depleted T cells, or T cells were the source of the cDNA or gDNA that made up the material.

Cohorts were based on clinical histories the participants reported. Either two negative PCRs, clearance, or symptom resolution qualified Cohort 3 donors as recovered. Repertoires were generated with immunoSEQ multiplex PCR, while TCRdb's copy carries only in-frame clones and drops some. The sample records roughly 200,000 clones, 75% to 90% being singletons. V was pared by 3 bases and J by 6 bases, with 9 bases between. Germline CDR1 is SGHRS and CDR2 is YFSETQ. This CDR3 comprises 13 residues. The rearrangement joins TRBV5-1 to TRBJ2-2; D unresolved. Sequenced: PBMCs or T cells enriched from blood (not recorded which). The source of this sequence is a man aged 40-49 years who had recovered from COVID-19. CDR3 coding DNA: TGCGCCAGCAGCTGGGCCAGCTCCGGGGAGCTGTTTTTT. Translated, it gives CASSWASSGELFF.